These T cell receptor beta chains were read from a single sample in a study of cytomegalovirus exposure and HLA in healthy donors. Clones were sequenced by immunoSEQ multiplex PCR, and TCRdb holds only the in-frame ones, with some missing. The table includes around 140,000 clones, approximately 87% detected once. The sequencing input was PBMCs. The receptor set was obtained from a man aged 35 to 55 in good health and CMV-seronegative. The CDR3 runs from the conserved cysteine through the conserved F or W. Fields, in order: D gene, clone size, J gene, V gene, CDR3 protein, CDR3 DNA. The D gene is left open where the match is weak. Not every row has a clone size; where given, it reads once, few, many or a size class.

d_call: .
clone_size: .
j_call: TRBJ2-5
v_call: TRBV2
cdr3_aa: CASSEYKQETQYF
cdr3_nt: TGTGCCAGCAGTGAGTACAAGCAAGAGACCCAGTACTTC

d_call: TRBD1
clone_size: .
j_call: TRBJ1-3
v_call: TRBV7-2
cdr3_aa: CASSLIGRAGGNTIYF
cdr3_nt: TGTGCCAGCAGCTTAATCGGTCGGGCAGGGGGGAACACCATATATTTT

d_call: .
clone_size: .
j_call: TRBJ1-1
v_call: TRBV7-8
cdr3_aa: CASSPPSSEAFF
cdr3_nt: TGTGCCAGCAGCCCACCGTCCAGTGAAGCTTTCTTT

d_call: .
clone_size: .
j_call: TRBJ2-7
v_call: TRBV15
cdr3_aa: CATSRDRDNTYEQYF
cdr3_nt: TGTGCCACCAGCAGAGATCGGGACAATACCTACGAGCAGTACTTC

d_call: .
clone_size: .
j_call: TRBJ2-7
v_call: TRBV6-1
cdr3_aa: CASSGGLSYEQYF
cdr3_nt: TGTGCCAGCAGTGGAGGGCTCTCCTACGAGCAGTACTTC

d_call: .
clone_size: .
j_call: TRBJ2-1
v_call: TRBV7-2
cdr3_aa: CASSPRGTELYNEQFF
cdr3_nt: TGTGCCAGCAGCCCACGGGGGACAGAACTTTACAATGAGCAGTTCTTC

d_call: TRBD1
clone_size: .
j_call: TRBJ2-1
v_call: TRBV27
cdr3_aa: CASSWDSSSYNEQFF
cdr3_nt: TGTGCCAGCAGCTGGGACAGTAGCTCCTACAATGAGCAGTTCTTC

d_call: TRBD2
clone_size: .
j_call: TRBJ2-5
v_call: TRBV27
cdr3_aa: CASSHHAGTSGETQYF
cdr3_nt: TGTGCCAGCAGTCACCACGCCGGGACTAGCGGCGAGACCCAGTACTTC

d_call: TRBD1
clone_size: .
j_call: TRBJ1-2
v_call: TRBV7-8
cdr3_aa: CASSPTRTTGANYGYTF
cdr3_nt: TGTGCCAGCAGCCCTACACGGACGACAGGGGCGAACTATGGCTACACCTTC

d_call: .
clone_size: .
j_call: TRBJ2-1
v_call: TRBV5-4
cdr3_aa: CASSLGLGLVDNEQFF
cdr3_nt: TGTGCCAGCAGCTTGGGTCTGGGGCTAGTTGACAATGAGCAGTTCTTC

d_call: .
clone_size: .
j_call: TRBJ2-7
v_call: TRBV16
cdr3_aa: CASRSQGSYEQYF
cdr3_nt: TGTGCCAGCAGATCACAGGGAAGTTACGAGCAGTACTTC

d_call: TRBD2
clone_size: .
j_call: TRBJ2-1
v_call: TRBV18
cdr3_aa: CASSLAGVINEQFF
cdr3_nt: TGTGCCAGCTCACTAGCGGGAGTGATAAATGAGCAGTTCTTC

d_call: TRBD1
clone_size: .
j_call: TRBJ1-2
v_call: TRBV29-1
cdr3_aa: CSVERDSYGYTF
cdr3_nt: TGCAGCGTTGAAAGGGACAGCTATGGCTACACCTTC

d_call: TRBD1
clone_size: .
j_call: TRBJ2-6
v_call: TRBV7-9
cdr3_aa: CSSSPLGQGESGANVLTF
cdr3_nt: TGTTCCAGCAGCCCCCTAGGACAGGGTGAATCTGGGGCCAACGTCCTGACTTTC

d_call: TRBD1
clone_size: .
j_call: TRBJ2-3
v_call: TRBV19
cdr3_aa: CASSVDRGRPDTQYF
cdr3_nt: TGTGCCAGTAGTGTCGACAGGGGGCGGCCAGATACGCAGTATTTT

d_call: .
clone_size: .
j_call: TRBJ2-7
v_call: TRBV4-1
cdr3_aa: CASSQSSEGYEQYF
cdr3_nt: TGCGCCAGCAGCCAGTCCTCAGAGGGCTACGAGCAGTACTTC

d_call: .
clone_size: .
j_call: TRBJ1-5
v_call: TRBV19
cdr3_aa: CASSPIPGAGRGNQPQHF
cdr3_nt: TGTGCCAGTAGTCCAATTCCGGGAGCCGGGCGAGGCAATCAGCCCCAGCATTTT

d_call: TRBD1
clone_size: .
j_call: TRBJ1-1
v_call: TRBV2
cdr3_aa: CASTDRETFF
cdr3_nt: TGTGCCAGCACCGACAGGGAGACTTTCTTT

d_call: TRBD1
clone_size: .
j_call: TRBJ2-5
v_call: TRBV2
cdr3_aa: CASSGTGGRETQYF
cdr3_nt: TGTGCCAGCAGCGGGACAGGGGGTAGGGAGACCCAGTACTTC

d_call: .
clone_size: once
j_call: TRBJ1-1
v_call: TRBV4-1
cdr3_aa: CASSQPREGRDTEAFF
cdr3_nt: TGCGCCAGCAGCCAGCCCCGGGAGGGACGGGACACTGAAGCTTTCTTT

d_call: TRBD1
clone_size: .
j_call: TRBJ2-1
v_call: TRBV5-4
cdr3_aa: CASSSERQGASYNEQFF
cdr3_nt: TGTGCCAGCAGCTCGGAGCGACAGGGGGCCTCCTACAATGAGCAGTTCTTC

d_call: TRBD2
clone_size: .
j_call: TRBJ2-7
v_call: TRBV7-3
cdr3_aa: CASRGLAGGSSYEQYF
cdr3_nt: TGTGCCAGCCGGGGACTAGCGGGAGGGAGCTCCTACGAGCAGTACTTC

d_call: TRBD2
clone_size: .
j_call: TRBJ2-1
v_call: TRBV7-7
cdr3_aa: CASSYGRGDEQFF
cdr3_nt: TGTGCTAGCAGCTACGGCCGGGGGGATGAGCAGTTCTTC

d_call: .
clone_size: .
j_call: TRBJ2-1
v_call: TRBV19
cdr3_aa: CASRFRGGNNEQFF
cdr3_nt: TGTGCCAGTAGATTCCGGGGAGGAAACAATGAGCAGTTCTTC